These 23 T cell receptor beta chains came from one sample sequenced in a study of T cell responses to AZD1222 COVID-19 vaccine. Profiling relied on immunoSEQ multiplex PCR, and the TCRdb table lists in-frame clones only, not all of them. Among roughly 120,000 clones listed, roughly nine tenths were seen once. This material consisted of peripheral blood, taken on day 0 of AZD1222 vaccination. The receptors derive from an adult in good health.

This chain joins TRBV18 and TRBJ2-7, with 11 bases identical to TRBD1. CDR1 KGHSH and CDR2 LQKENI come from the germline V gene. The CDR3 length is 15 residues. Trimming at V came to 0 bases and at J to 7 bases, leaving 5 bases not matched to a gene. The CDR3 DNA is TGTGCCAGCTCACCACCTGGGGGACAGGGGGAAGAGCAGTACTTC. It encodes CASSPPGGQGEEQYF.

Many counts were recorded for this clone. The sample contains more than one DNA sequence encoding this CDR3. The rearrangement links TRBV14 to TRBJ1-6; D unresolved. V gave up 6 bases and J gave up 7 bases, with 7 bases separating them. The CDR3 runs to 12 residues. Germline V gene sequence: CDR1 SGHDN, CDR2 FVKESK. CDR3 DNA: TGTGCCAGCAGGGGAGACAATTCACCCCTCCACTTT. It specifies CASRGDNSPLHF.

The chain combines TRBV29-1 with TRBJ1-1; D is perhaps TRBD1 (6 bases). Trimming cost V 0 bases and J 7 bases, with 15 bases left between them. This CDR3 has 14 amino acids. The germline gives CDR1 SQVTM, CDR2 ANQGSEA. As DNA, the CDR3 is TGCAGCGTTGAAGAGGGGGGGCAGAGGGTTGAAGCTTTCTTT. Its protein product is CSVEEGGQRVEAFF.

This sequence joins TRBV2 and TRBJ1-4; D call uncertain. Trimming pared 6 bases from V and 2 bases from J, leaving 4 bases between. The germline gives CDR1 SNHLY, CDR2 FYNNEI. The CDR3 covers 12 residues. The CDR3 spells CASRSTNEKLFF. CDR3 nucleotides: TGTGCCAGCAGGTCGACTAATGAAAAACTGTTTTTT.

There are a few counts of this clone. V gene TRBV18 combines with J gene TRBJ2-3; perhaps D is TRBD1 or TRBD2 (5 bases each). Between the trimmed V and J ends, which lost 5 bases and 2 bases, there was a span of 20 bases. Germline assignment: CDR1 KGHSH and CDR2 LQKENI. The CDR3 is 17 amino acids. CDR3 region: CASSARGARGFTDTQYF. In DNA form, the CDR3 reads TGTGCCAGCTCAGCTAGAGGGGCTAGAGGATTCACAGATACGCAGTATTTT.

The chain joins TRBV6-5 to TRBJ1-1; 7 positions match TRBD1. CDR3 length: 15 residues. CDR1 and CDR2 (germline): MNHEY, SVGAGI. V lost 6 bases and J lost 0; bases outside the gene matches: 7. CDR3 amino acids: CASRGGDSLNTEAFF. In DNA form, the CDR3 reads TGTGCCAGCAGGGGGGGGGACAGTCTGAACACTGAAGCTTTCTTT.

The count of this clone is one. V gene TRBV5-6 combines with J gene TRBJ1-1; 8 bases agree with TRBD1. V shed 0 bases, J shed 5 bases, and the junction held 6 bases outside the gene matches. Germline loops: CDR1 SGHDT, CDR2 YYEEEE. This CDR3 is built from 15 residues. In nucleotides, the CDR3 is TGTGCCAGCAGCTTGGTAGGCAGGGGGCGGACTGAAGCTTTCTTT. This sequence encodes CASSLVGRGRTEAFF.

The chain is built from TRBV4-2 and TRBJ1-3; TRBD1 aligns across 10 bases. This CDR3 has 17 residues. V lost 0 bases, J lost 4 bases, and 6 bases stayed unmatched. Germline lookup yields CDR1 LGHNA and CDR2 YNFKEQ. CDR3 nucleotides: TGTGCCAGCAGCCAAGATCCCGCGGACAGGGGGGGAAACACCATATATTTT. Translating gives CASSQDPADRGGNTIYF.

The chain uses TRBV4-1 and TRBJ1-5; D remains ambiguous. Germline CDR1 is MGHRA and CDR2 is YSYEKL. The CDR3 has 13 residues. Trimming pared 0 bases from V and 5 bases from J, leaving 5 bases between. In DNA, the CDR3 is TGCGCCAGCAGCCAAGAAAGATATCAGCCCCAGCATTTT. This encodes CASSQERYQPQHF.

The chain couples TRBV7-8 to TRBJ1-3, with 7 positions matching TRBD1. The germline V gene encodes CDR1 SGHVS and CDR2 FQNEAQ. The V and J ends lost 5 bases and 0 bases, in that order; junction bases with no gene match: 7. CDR3 length: 16 amino acids. CDR3 sequence reads: CASSRQGQASGNTIYF. CDR3 nucleotides: TGTGCCAGCAGCCGTCAAGGACAGGCCTCTGGAAACACCATATATTTT.

The chain is built from TRBV7-9 and TRBJ1-1, with D possibly being TRBD1 (6 bases). Trimming took off 7 bases at V and 2 bases at J, with 11 bases between the two ends. Germline-derived CDR1 and CDR2 are SEHNR and FQNEAQ (reference sequence). The CDR3 is 13 residues long. Here the CDR3 reads CASTDSTNTEAFF. The CDR3 DNA follows: TGTGCCAGCACGGACAGCACTAACACTGAAGCTTTCTTT.

The gene calls are TRBV30 and TRBJ1-4; D is unclear. CDR1 and CDR2 from the germline V gene are GTSNPN and SVGIG (reference sequence). The V end lost 4 bases, the J end lost 0 bases, and 6 bases lay between the germline ends. The CDR3 contains 13 residues. CDR3 in DNA: TGTGCCTGGACGGTGGCAACTAATGAAAAACTGTTTTTT. It yields the protein CAWTVATNEKLFF. Full variable domain (missing parts from reference TRBV30 and TRBJ1-4): SQTIHQWPATLVQPVGSPLSLECTVEGTSNPNLYWYRQAAGRGLQLLFYSVGIGQISSEVPQNLSASRPQDRQFILSSKKLLLSDSGFYLCAWTVATNEKLFFGSGTQLSVL.

This chain connects TRBV6-2 or TRBV6-3 to TRBJ2-1; D not certain. V was pared by 2 bases and J by 8 bases, with 4 bases between. The CDR3 sequence is 11 residues long. The V gene's germline CDR1 is MNHEY and CDR2 SVGEGT. The CDR3 coding sequence is TGTGCCAGCAGTTACGGTGATGAGCAGTTCTTC. Translated, it gives CASSYGDEQFF.

The CDR3 sequence is CASSLQRDQPQHF. The CDR3 region has the DNA TGTGCCAGCTCCCTACAACGGGACCAGCCCCAGCATTTT. The rearrangement uses TRBV18 and TRBJ1-5, with D possibly matching TRBD1 (5 bases). Trimming pared 6 bases from V and 7 bases from J, leaving 13 bases between. Germline CDR1 and CDR2: KGHSH and LQKENI. The CDR3 length is 13 residues.

This chain joins TRBV3-1 (or the pseudogene TRBV3-2) and TRBJ1-2, with D uncertain. The germline V gene encodes CDR1 LGHDT and CDR2 YNNKEL (reference sequence). Trimming cost V 1 base and J 5 bases, with 8 bases left between them. The CDR3 has 13 residues. CDR3 nucleotides: TGTGCCAGCAGCCAAGCCTTGGGGTATGGCTACACCTTC. Translated: CASSQALGYGYTF.

This clone was recorded a few times. The chain combines TRBV27 with TRBJ2-7; TRBD2 matches 9 bases. The CDR3 has 15 amino acids. V lost 3 bases, J lost 3 bases, and 6 bases stayed unmatched. Germline CDR1 and CDR2: MNHEY and SMNVEV (reference sequence). CDR3 amino acids: CASSFSSGNFYEQYF. In DNA, the CDR3 is TGTGCCAGCAGTTTTTCTAGCGGGAACTTCTACGAGCAGTACTTC.

The chain uses TRBV18 and TRBJ1-3; 7 bases line up with TRBD1. After removal of 0 bases from V and 0 bases from J, the junction contained 8 bases not matched to a gene. The CDR3 is 18 residues long. Per germline, CDR1 KGHSH and CDR2 LQKENI. In DNA, the CDR3 is TGTGCCAGCTCACCACCGTTGACAGGGAGACCCTCTGGAAACACCATATATTTT. Protein sequence: CASSPPLTGRPSGNTIYF.

The chain carries TRBV2 and TRBJ2-7; D ambiguous. With 11 bases removed from V and 0 bases from J, the gap between germline ends came to 17 bases. The CDR3 contains 14 residues. From germline, CDR1 is SNHLY and CDR2 FYNNEI. The CDR3 here is CAGTYSPSSYEQYF. For the CDR3, the DNA is TGTGCCGGCACGTACAGTCCCTCCTCCTACGAGCAGTACTTC.

Remarks on this clone: The sample contains more than one DNA sequence encoding this CDR3. This rearrangement joins TRBV5-1 to TRBJ2-2; D may be TRBD2 (5 bases). The V gene lost 0 bases and the J gene lost 5 bases, with 5 bases spanning the gap. Germline CDR1 and CDR2: SGHRS and YFSETQ. This CDR3 contains 13 residues. As DNA, the CDR3 is TGCGCCAGCAGCTTGGGAGGGACCGGGGAGCTGTTTTTT. It is translated as CASSLGGTGELFF.

The genes are TRBV6-1 and TRBJ2-2; the D is unclear. The V end lost 1 base, the J end lost 5 bases, and 11 bases lay between the germline ends. The CDR3 loop spans 15 amino acids. Germline V gives CDR1 MNHNS, CDR2 SASEGT. The CDR3 sequence is CASSEEGPWTGELFF. CDR3 nucleotides: TGTGCCAGCAGTGAAGAAGGCCCCTGGACCGGGGAGCTGTTTTTT.

The rearrangement links TRBV4-1 to TRBJ1-3; no reliable D call. This CDR3 comprises 16 residues. The germline gives CDR1 MGHRA, CDR2 YSYEKL. V lost 6 bases and J 0 bases, leaving 15 bases between the germline ends. As DNA, the CDR3 is TGCGCCAGCAGTCTCGACGGAATGAGCTCTGGAAACACCATATATTTT. It encodes CASSLDGMSSGNTIYF.

This clone was detected only a few times. V gene TRBV5-6 combines with J gene TRBJ2-7; D unresolved. Per the germline V gene, CDR1 is SGHDT and CDR2 is YYEEEE. The CDR3 has 16 amino acids. V lost 1 base, J lost 5 bases, and 19 bases lay in between. In DNA form, the CDR3 reads TGTGCCAGCAGCTTGAAGACGGCCCTGGAGCTGGACGAGCAGTACTTC. Translation gives CASSLKTALELDEQYF.

The rearrangement joins TRBV2 to TRBJ2-7, with 9 bases that match TRBD2. Trimming at V came to 4 bases and at J to 2 bases, leaving 3 bases not matched to a gene. The germline gives CDR1 SNHLY, CDR2 FYNNEI. This CDR3 is 14 amino acids long. CDR3 amino acids: CASSGLAGTYEQYF. CDR3 coding DNA: TGTGCCAGCAGTGGGCTAGCGGGAACCTACGAGCAGTACTTC.